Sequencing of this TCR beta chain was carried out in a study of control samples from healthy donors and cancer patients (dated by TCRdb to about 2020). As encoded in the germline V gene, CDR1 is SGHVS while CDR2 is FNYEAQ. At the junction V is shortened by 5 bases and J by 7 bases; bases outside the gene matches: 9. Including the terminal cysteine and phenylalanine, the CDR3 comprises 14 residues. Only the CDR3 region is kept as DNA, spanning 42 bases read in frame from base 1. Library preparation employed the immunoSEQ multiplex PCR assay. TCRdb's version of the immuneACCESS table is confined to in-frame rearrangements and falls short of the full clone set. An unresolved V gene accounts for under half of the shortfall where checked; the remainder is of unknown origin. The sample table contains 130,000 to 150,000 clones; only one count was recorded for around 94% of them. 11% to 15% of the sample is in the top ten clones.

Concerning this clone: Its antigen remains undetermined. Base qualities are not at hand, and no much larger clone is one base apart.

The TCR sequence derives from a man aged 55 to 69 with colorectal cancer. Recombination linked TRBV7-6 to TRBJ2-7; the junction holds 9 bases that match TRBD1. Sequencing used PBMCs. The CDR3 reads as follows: CASSTGQGSGEQYF. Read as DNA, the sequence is TGTGCCAGCAGCACGGGACAGGGATCGGGAGAGCAGTACTTC.